This is a list of T cell receptor beta chains from one sample in a study of PD-1 blockade in classical Hodgkin lymphoma. Here immunoSEQ multiplex PCR was the method, and the copy in TCRdb shows in-frame clones only, minus some. The sample has 13,000 or so clones, approximately 92% seen once. The starting material was peripheral blood mononuclear cells (PBMCs), obtained at baseline. These receptors originate from a human donor with classical Hodgkin lymphoma. CDR3s include the opening cysteine and the closing phenylalanine or tryptophan. The D gene is left open where the match is weak. Clone size is stated in some rows and not others, as once, few, many or a class when expanded.

abundance,j_gene,v_gene,d_gene,CDR3nt,CDR3aa
NA,TRBJ2-5,TRBV5-1,TRBD2,TGCGCCAGCAGCTCGACTAGCGGGGGGGCGGGAGAGACCCAGTACTTC,CASSSTSGGAGETQYF
NA,TRBJ1-2,TRBV28,NA,TGTGCCAGCAGCTGGGTAGGGGACACCCTTAACTATGGCTACACCTTC,CASSWVGDTLNYGYTF
NA,TRBJ2-3,TRBV6-1,TRBD1,TGTGCCAGCAGTGTGACAGGGGACACGCAGTATTTT,CASSVTGDTQYF
NA,TRBJ2-1,TRBV7-9,TRBD2,TGTGCCAGCAGGCCCCCCCTGGGCGGGGGACCCAACAATGAGCAGTTCTTC,CASRPPLGGGPNNEQFF
once,TRBJ1-6,TRBV7-9,NA,TGTGCCAGCAGCTTGGGAAATTCACCCCTCCACTTT,CASSLGNSPLHF
NA,TRBJ2-2,TRBV7-3,TRBD2,TGTGCCAGCAAGCGGGGCTTGAGCACCGGGGAGCTGTTTTTT,CASKRGLSTGELFF
NA,TRBJ2-7,TRBV6-5,NA,TGTGCCAGCAGTTACCCCTCGGCTGGGGCCTACGAGCAGTACTTC,CASSYPSAGAYEQYF
NA,TRBJ2-3,TRBV7-6,TRBD2,TGTGCCAGCAGCTCACACGAATCGGGGGGATCCACAGATACGCAGTATTTT,CASSSHESGGSTDTQYF
NA,TRBJ2-5,TRBV5-1,NA,TGCGCCAGCAGCTTCCCAGGGGAAGAGACCCAGTACTTC,CASSFPGEETQYF
few,TRBJ1-4,TRBV2,TRBD1,TGTGCCGGCGGACAGGATGAAAAACTGTTTTTT,CAGGQDEKLFF
NA,TRBJ2-2,TRBV5-1,TRBD1,TGCGCCAGCAGCGGGACAGGGAACACCGGGGAGCTGTTTTTT,CASSGTGNTGELFF
NA,TRBJ1-5,TRBV15,NA,TGTGCCACCAGCAGAGATCCAGCCAATCAGCCCCAGCATTTT,CATSRDPANQPQHF
once,TRBJ2-3,TRBV5-1,NA,TGCGCCAGCAGCTTGGCGGGAGGCACAGATACGCAGTATTTT,CASSLAGGTDTQYF
once,TRBJ1-3,TRBV2,TRBD1,TGTGCCAGCAGACCGGACAGGTCCTACTGGTCTGGAAACACCATATATTTT,CASRPDRSYWSGNTIYF
NA,TRBJ2-3,TRBV9,NA,TGTGCCAGCGGGGGCGGCCAATTGACAGATACGCAGTATTTT,CASGGGQLTDTQYF
NA,TRBJ1-2,TRBV28,NA,TGTGCCAGCATCCCCGGGGGGGCCAAGTCCTATGGCTACACCTTC,CASIPGGAKSYGYTF
NA,TRBJ1-3,TRBV7-3,NA,TGTGCCAGCAGCCCCGGAGGCTCTGGAAACACCATATATTTT,CASSPGGSGNTIYF
NA,TRBJ2-5,TRBV5-1,NA,TGCGCCAGCAGCTTGACAGCGGCGGCCCAGTACTTC,CASSLTAAAQYF
NA,TRBJ2-3,TRBV7-9,NA,TGTGCCAGCCGCGGTCTGTGGACGGGGAGCACAGATACGCAGTATTTT,CASRGLWTGSTDTQYF
NA,TRBJ2-5,TRBV5-1,TRBD1,TGCGCCAGCAGCTTGGGGACAGGGAGGGAGACCCAGTACTTC,CASSLGTGRETQYF
NA,TRBJ2-1,TRBV6-1,TRBD2,TGTGCCAGCAGCAGGACTAGCTCGTCGTACAATGAGCAGTTCTTC,CASSRTSSSYNEQFF
NA,TRBJ1-1,TRBV5-1,TRBD1,TGCGCCAGCAGCCCCGGGACAGGGTCTATAGAAGCTTTCTTT,CASSPGTGSIEAFF
NA,TRBJ1-1,TRBV5-1,TRBD1,TGCGCCAGCAGCTCGGGACAGGGGAACACTGAAGCTTTCTTT,CASSSGQGNTEAFF
few,TRBJ1-3,TRBV4-1,NA,TGCGCCAGCAGCCAAGTTTCCAGGGCTCCGGGAAACACCATATATTTT,CASSQVSRAPGNTIYF
NA,TRBJ1-6,TRBV5-4,NA,TGTGCCAGCAGCTTGGAGAGGGTTGGTTCACCCCTCCACTTT,CASSLERVGSPLHF
NA,TRBJ2-7,TRBV5-1,NA,TGCGCCAGCAGCTTGGTCGCAGGGGGGCACTACGAGCAGTACTTC,CASSLVAGGHYEQYF
once,TRBJ2-7,TRBV27,NA,TGTGCCAGCAGTTTAAACCGACAACCGGGACGGGTAGTCGAGCAGTACTTC,CASSLNRQPGRVVEQYF
NA,TRBJ2-5,TRBV27,NA,TGTGCCAGCAGTATAAACAGGGAAAAGACCCAGTACTTC,CASSINREKTQYF
NA,TRBJ2-5,TRBV12-5,NA,TGTGCTAGTGGTTCAGGGAACCAAGAGACCCAGTACTTC,CASGSGNQETQYF
NA,TRBJ1-2,TRBV6-5,NA,TGTGCCAGCAGTTACCGGCAGGGGATTGGTGGCTACACCTTC,CASSYRQGIGGYTF
NA,TRBJ2-7,TRBV5-4,NA,TGTGCCAGCAGCTTTGGTCATCTCCCTTACGAGCAGTACTTC,CASSFGHLPYEQYF
NA,TRBJ1-4,TRBV18,NA,TGTGCCAGCTCACCACCGAAGGTGGAAAAACTGTTTTTT,CASSPPKVEKLFF
NA,TRBJ1-2,TRBV10-3,NA,TGTGCCATCAGTGAAAAGAATAACTATGGCTACACCTTC,CAISEKNNYGYTF
NA,TRBJ1-5,TRBV28,NA,TGTGCCAGCACCGCCTGGGACAATCAGCCCCAGCATTTT,CASTAWDNQPQHF
NA,TRBJ1-1,TRBV18,NA,TGTGCCAGCTCACCCACCAAAGCGGGCACGGCTTTCTTT,CASSPTKAGTAFF
NA,TRBJ1-1,TRBV9,NA,TGTGCCAGCAGCGCCCAGACAGTGCTGAACACTGAAGCTTTCTTT,CASSAQTVLNTEAFF
NA,TRBJ2-7,TRBV5-1,TRBD1,TGCGCCAGCAGCGAACGCGGGACAGGGGGTTACGAGCAGTACTTC,CASSERGTGGYEQYF
once,TRBJ2-1,TRBV5-1,TRBD2,TGCGCCAGCAGCTTTGGCAGCGGGGGATATGAGCAGTTCTTC,CASSFGSGGYEQFF
NA,TRBJ2-3,TRBV5-6,NA,TGTGCCAGCAGCTTGAGGGTCTTCTACACAGATACGCAGTATTTT,CASSLRVFYTDTQYF
once,TRBJ1-2,TRBV7-9,NA,TGTGCCAGCAGCTCCACCGATGGGGGCTACACCTTC,CASSSTDGGYTF
NA,TRBJ1-2,TRBV19,NA,TGTGCCAGTAGTATAGCCCTAGCTCGCGCATTGGGCTACACCTTC,CASSIALARALGYTF
NA,TRBJ1-2,TRBV2,TRBD1,TGTGCCAGCGAAGGGACAGGCAGCCCAATCTCGTATGGCTACACCTTC,CASEGTGSPISYGYTF
NA,TRBJ2-1,TRBV19,TRBD1,TGTGCCAGTAGTATCGACAGGGGCAATGAGCAGTTCTTC,CASSIDRGNEQFF
NA,TRBJ1-1,TRBV21-1,NA,TGTGCCAGCAGCAAAGCGGTTTCAGGGGAGTCTTGGACTGAAGCTTTCTTT,CASSKAVSGESWTEAFF
NA,TRBJ1-1,TRBV7-6,NA,TGTGCCAGCAGCTCGCAGCAGGACACTGAAGCTTTCTTT,CASSSQQDTEAFF
once,TRBJ1-6,TRBV29-1,NA,TGCAGCGTCCGATTGTCCTATAATTCACCCCTCCACTTT,CSVRLSYNSPLHF
NA,TRBJ2-3,TRBV7-9,NA,TGTGCCAGCAGCTTGACGGACCCCCAGTATTTT,CASSLTDPQYF
NA,TRBJ1-5,TRBV7-6,NA,TGTGCCAGCAGCTTAGCTGGTGTGGGCGGGCGGGGTCAGCCCCAGCATTTT,CASSLAGVGGRGQPQHF
NA,TRBJ1-1,TRBV5-1,TRBD1,TGCGCCAGCAGCCCTACAGGGGGAGAAACTGAAGCTTTCTTT,CASSPTGGETEAFF
NA,TRBJ1-3,TRBV30,NA,TGTGCCTGGAGAAGAGGTAGAACGGCCGGGGAGGTGGACACCATATATTTT,CAWRRGRTAGEVDTIYF
NA,TRBJ2-1,TRBV28,NA,TGTGCCAGCAGTTTAGTCTACAATGAGCAGTTCTTC,CASSLVYNEQFF
NA,TRBJ2-1,TRBV29-1,TRBD2,TGCAGCGTTGGGGACTATTACAATGAGCAGTTCTTC,CSVGDYYNEQFF
NA,TRBJ2-5,TRBV5-1,NA,TGCGCCAGCAGCTTCCCAGAGGGGACCCAGTACTTC,CASSFPEGTQYF
NA,TRBJ2-6,TRBV2,NA,TGTGCCGGGGCCAGGGGTTCTGGGGCCAACGTCCTGACTTTC,CAGARGSGANVLTF